The T cell receptor (beta chain) under discussion was sequenced for a study of T-cell reconstitution after alpha-beta-depleted transplantation in children. CDR1 is DFQATT and CDR2 is SNEGSKA in the germline V gene (reference sequence). This CDR3 is 13 amino acids long. The V end lost 3 bases, the J end lost 1 base, and 9 bases lay between the germline ends. Unique molecular identifiers tagged the TCRbeta library. TCRdb reprocessed the PCR reads with MiXCR, giving one entry per CDR3 protein. This sample yields roughly 610,000 distinct CDR3 sequences, of which 8% to 11% are seen a single time; around 4% belongs to the top ten.

The receptor was isolated from a human donor who donated a stem cell graft to a child with acute myeloid leukemia. Specimen: PBMCs from the stem cell graft donor, collected from the stem cell graft. V is TRBV20-1 and J is TRBJ1-1; the D is unclear. The CDR3 nucleotides are TGCAGTGCTAGGTGGACGGCGAACACTGAAGCTTTCTTT. It specifies CSARWTANTEAFF.